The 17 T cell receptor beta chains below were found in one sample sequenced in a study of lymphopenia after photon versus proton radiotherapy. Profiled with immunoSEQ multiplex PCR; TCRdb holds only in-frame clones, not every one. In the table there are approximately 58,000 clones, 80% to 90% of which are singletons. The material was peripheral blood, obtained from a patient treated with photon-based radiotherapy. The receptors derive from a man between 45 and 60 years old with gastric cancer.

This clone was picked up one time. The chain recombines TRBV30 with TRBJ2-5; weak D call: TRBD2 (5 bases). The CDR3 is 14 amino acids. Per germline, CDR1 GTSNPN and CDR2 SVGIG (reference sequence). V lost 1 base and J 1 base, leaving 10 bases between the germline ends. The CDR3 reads CAWSAPRGQETQYF. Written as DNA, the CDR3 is TGTGCCTGGAGTGCTCCTCGGGGCCAAGAGACCCAGTACTTC.

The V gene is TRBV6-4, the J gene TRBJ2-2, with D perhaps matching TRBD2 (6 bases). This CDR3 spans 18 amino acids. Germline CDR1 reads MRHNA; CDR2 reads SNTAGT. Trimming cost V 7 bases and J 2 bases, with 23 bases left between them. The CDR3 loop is CASKAFGQEGTNTGELFF. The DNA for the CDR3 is TGTGCCAGCAAAGCGTTTGGGCAGGAGGGTACCAACACCGGGGAGCTGTTTTTT.

The DNA for the CDR3 is TGTGCCACCCCGGACAGAGGTAACATTCAGTACTTC. Its translation is CATPDRGNIQYF. The rearrangement uses TRBV27 and TRBJ2-4; weak D call: TRBD1 (6 bases). The CDR3 runs to 12 residues. The V gene's germline CDR1 is MNHEY and CDR2 SMNVEV (reference sequence). Between the trimmed V and J ends, which lost 10 bases and 7 bases, there was a span of 14 bases.

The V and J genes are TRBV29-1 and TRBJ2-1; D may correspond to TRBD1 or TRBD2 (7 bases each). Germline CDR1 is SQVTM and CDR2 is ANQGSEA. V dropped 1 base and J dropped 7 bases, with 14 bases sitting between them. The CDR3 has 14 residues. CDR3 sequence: CSVEGGEGANEQFF. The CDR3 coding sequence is TGCAGCGTTGAAGGGGGGGAGGGGGCGAATGAGCAGTTCTTC.

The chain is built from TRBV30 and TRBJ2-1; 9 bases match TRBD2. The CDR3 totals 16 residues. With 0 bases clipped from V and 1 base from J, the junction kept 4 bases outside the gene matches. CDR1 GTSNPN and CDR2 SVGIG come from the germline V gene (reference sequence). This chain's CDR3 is CAWSVSGLASYNEQFF. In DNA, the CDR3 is TGTGCCTGGAGTGTGTCCGGACTAGCGTCCTACAATGAGCAGTTCTTC.

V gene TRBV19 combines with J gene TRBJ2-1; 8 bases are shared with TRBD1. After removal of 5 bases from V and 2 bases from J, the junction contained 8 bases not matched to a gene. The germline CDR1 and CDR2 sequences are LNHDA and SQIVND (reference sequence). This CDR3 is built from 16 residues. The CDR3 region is CASSAPDRGPYNEQFF. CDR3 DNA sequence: TGTGCCAGTAGTGCGCCCGACAGGGGACCCTACAATGAGCAGTTCTTC. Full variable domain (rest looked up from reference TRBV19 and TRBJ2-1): DGGITQSPKYLFRKEGQNVTLSCEQNLNHDAMYWYRQDPGQGLRLIYYSQIVNDFQKGDIAEGYSVSREKKESFPLTVTSAQKNPTAFYLCASSAPDRGPYNEQFFGPGTRLTVL.

DNA for the CDR3: TGCGCCAGCAGCCAAATAGCGAGGGTAGATACGCAGTATTTT. Protein sequence: CASSQIARVDTQYF. This rearrangement joins TRBV4-1 to TRBJ2-3; D possibly corresponds to TRBD2 (5 bases). The V end was cut by 2 bases, the J end by 5 bases, with 11 bases between. Germline V gene lookup returns CDR1 MGHRA and CDR2 YSYEKL. The CDR3 sequence is 14 residues long.

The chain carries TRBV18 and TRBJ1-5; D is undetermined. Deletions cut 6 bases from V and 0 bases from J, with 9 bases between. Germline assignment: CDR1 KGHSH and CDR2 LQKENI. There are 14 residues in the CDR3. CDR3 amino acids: CASSGVNSNQPQHF. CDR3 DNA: TGTGCCAGCTCCGGTGTTAATAGCAATCAGCCCCAGCATTTT.

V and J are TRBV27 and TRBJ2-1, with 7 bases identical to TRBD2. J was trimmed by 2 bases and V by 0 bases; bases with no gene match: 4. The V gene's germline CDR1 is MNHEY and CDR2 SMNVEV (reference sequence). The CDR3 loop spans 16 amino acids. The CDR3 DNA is TGTGCCAGCAGTTTATCGGCGGGAGAGACCTACAATGAGCAGTTCTTC. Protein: CASSLSAGETYNEQFF.

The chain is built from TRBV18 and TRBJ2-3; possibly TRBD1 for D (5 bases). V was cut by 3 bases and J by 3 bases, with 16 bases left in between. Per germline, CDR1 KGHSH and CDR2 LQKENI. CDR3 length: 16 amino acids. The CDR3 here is CASSPPRRGSTDTQYF. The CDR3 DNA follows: TGTGCCAGCTCACCTCCTCGAAGGGGCTCGACAGATACGCAGTATTTT.

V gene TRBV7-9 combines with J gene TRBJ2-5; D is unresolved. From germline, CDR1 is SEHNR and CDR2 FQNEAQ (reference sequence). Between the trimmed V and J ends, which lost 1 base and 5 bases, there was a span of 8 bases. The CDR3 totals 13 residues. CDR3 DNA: TGTGCCAGCAGCTTAGGCAGTCCGGAGACCCAGTACTTC. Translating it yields CASSLGSPETQYF.

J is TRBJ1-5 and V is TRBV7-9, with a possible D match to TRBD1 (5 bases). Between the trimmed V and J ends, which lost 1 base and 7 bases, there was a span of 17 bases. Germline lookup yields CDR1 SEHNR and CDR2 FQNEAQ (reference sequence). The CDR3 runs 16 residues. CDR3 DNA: TGTGCCAGCAGCTTAGGCATTACGGGGGGGGGACAGCCCCAGCATTTT. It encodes CASSLGITGGGQPQHF.

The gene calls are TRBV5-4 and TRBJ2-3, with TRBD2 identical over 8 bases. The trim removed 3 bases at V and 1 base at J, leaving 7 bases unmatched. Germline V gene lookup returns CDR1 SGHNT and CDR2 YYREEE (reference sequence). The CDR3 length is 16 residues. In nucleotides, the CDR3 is TGTGCCAGCAGCTCTCTTCTAGCGGGTCGCACAGATACGCAGTATTTT. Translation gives CASSSLLAGRTDTQYF.

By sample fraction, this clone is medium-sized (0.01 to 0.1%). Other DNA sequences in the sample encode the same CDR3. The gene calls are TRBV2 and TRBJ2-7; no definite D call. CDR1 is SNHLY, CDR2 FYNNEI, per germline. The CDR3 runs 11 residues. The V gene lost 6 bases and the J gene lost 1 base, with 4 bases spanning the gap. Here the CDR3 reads CASRESYEQYF. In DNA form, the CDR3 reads TGTGCCAGCAGGGAATCCTACGAGCAGTACTTC.

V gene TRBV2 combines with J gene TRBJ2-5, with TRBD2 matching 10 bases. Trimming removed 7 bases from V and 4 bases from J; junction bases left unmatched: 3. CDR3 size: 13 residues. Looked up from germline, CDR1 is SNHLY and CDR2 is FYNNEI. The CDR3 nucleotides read TGTGCCAGCAAACTAGCGGGACCAGAGACCCAGTACTTC. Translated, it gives CASKLAGPETQYF.

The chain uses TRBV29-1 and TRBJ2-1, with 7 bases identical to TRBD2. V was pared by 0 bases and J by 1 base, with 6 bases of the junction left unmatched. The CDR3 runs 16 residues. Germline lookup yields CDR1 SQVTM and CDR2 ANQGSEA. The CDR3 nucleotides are TGCAGCGTTGAAGATCAGCGCGGGAGTTCCTACAATGAGCAGTTCTTC. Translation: CSVEDQRGSSYNEQFF.

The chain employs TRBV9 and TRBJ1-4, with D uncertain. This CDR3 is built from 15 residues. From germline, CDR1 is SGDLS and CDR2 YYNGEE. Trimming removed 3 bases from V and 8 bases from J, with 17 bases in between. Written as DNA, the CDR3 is TGTGCCAGCAGCGCCAGAGGCCAGGTCGGCGAAAAACTGTTTTTT. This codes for CASSARGQVGEKLFF.